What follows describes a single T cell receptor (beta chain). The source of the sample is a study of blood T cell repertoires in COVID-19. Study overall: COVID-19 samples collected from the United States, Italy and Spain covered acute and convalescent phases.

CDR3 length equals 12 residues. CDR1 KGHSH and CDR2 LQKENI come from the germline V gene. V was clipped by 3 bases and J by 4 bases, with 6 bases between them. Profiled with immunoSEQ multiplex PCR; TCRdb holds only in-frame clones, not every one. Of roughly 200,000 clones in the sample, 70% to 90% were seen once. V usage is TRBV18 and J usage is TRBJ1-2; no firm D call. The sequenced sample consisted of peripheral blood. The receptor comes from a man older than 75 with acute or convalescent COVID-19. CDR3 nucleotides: TGTGCCAGCTCACCCGACATCTATGGCTACACCTTC. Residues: CASSPDIYGYTF.